Each of the 21 T cell receptor beta chains below was sequenced from the same sample in a study of blood T cell repertoires in COVID-19. Some clones are missing from TCRdb's copy, which holds only in-frame ones; the method was immunoSEQ multiplex PCR. The profile shows roughly 360,000 clones, over 75% of them singletons. The specimen was PBMCs or T cells enriched from blood (not recorded which). These receptors were taken from a man between 25 and 39 years old who had recovered from COVID-19.

This chain uses TRBV10-3 with TRBJ2-3; 11 nucleotides match TRBD1. After removal of 6 bases from V and 6 bases from J, the junction contained 5 bases not matched to a gene. This CDR3 has 14 residues. CDR1 and CDR2 from the germline V gene are ENHRY and SYGVKD. CDR3 in DNA: TGTGCCATCAGCGGACAGGGGGCAAGGGATACGCAGTATTTT. Translated, it gives CAISGQGARDTQYF.

V and J are TRBV5-1 and TRBJ1-2; possibly TRBD1 for D (6 bases). The CDR3 consists of 15 residues. V was cut by 3 bases and J by 5 bases, with 17 bases left in between. Per germline, CDR1 SGHRS and CDR2 YFSETQ. Here the CDR3 reads CASSSTPGTKYGYTF. The DNA for the CDR3 is TGCGCCAGCAGCTCTACACCCGGGACAAAGTATGGCTACACCTTC.

This chain uses TRBV12-3 or TRBV12-4 with TRBJ2-7; 9 positions match TRBD1. The CDR3 length is 13 residues. V was pared by 6 bases and J by 2 bases, with 2 bases of the junction left unmatched. DNA for the CDR3: TGTGCCAGCAGCGGGACAGGGCCCTACGAGCAGTACTTC. As protein: CASSGTGPYEQYF.

The chain couples TRBV29-1 to TRBJ2-1, with D perhaps matching TRBD2 (5 bases). Between the trimmed V and J ends, which lost 4 bases and 4 bases, there was a span of 11 bases. The CDR3 spans 13 residues. Germline V gene sequence: CDR1 SQVTM, CDR2 ANQGSEA. CDR3 sequence (DNA): TGCAGCGTTGCAAGCGGCGCGTACAATGAGCAGTTCTTC. It specifies CSVASGAYNEQFF.

The genes are TRBV24-1 and TRBJ2-7, with D tentatively TRBD1 (6 bases). This CDR3 region has 16 residues. Trimming pared 5 bases from V and 2 bases from J, leaving 18 bases between. CDR1 and CDR2 from the germline V gene are KGHDR and SFDVKD. The CDR3 DNA reads as TGTGCCACCAGTGCCTTGCTAACCGGGACAACCTACGAGCAGTACTTC. Translation gives CATSALLTGTTYEQYF.

The rearrangement uses TRBV2 and TRBJ1-2; D remains unclear. CDR1 and CDR2 (germline): SNHLY, FYNNEI. Trimming removed 3 bases from V and 4 bases from J, with 9 bases in between. CDR3 length: 13 amino acids. The DNA of the CDR3 is TGTGCCAGCAGTGATGGCAATCCCTATGGCTACACCTTC. Protein sequence: CASSDGNPYGYTF.

This chain joins TRBV7-9 and TRBJ1-6; the D gene is possibly TRBD1 (6 bases). This CDR3 contains 16 residues. CDR1 and CDR2 from the germline V gene are SEHNR and FQNEAQ (reference sequence). V dropped 5 bases and J dropped 5 bases, with 16 bases sitting between them. CDR3 DNA: TGTGCCAGCAGCCCCCGGCGGGCAGGGGATAATTCACCCCTCCACTTT. Translated: CASSPRRAGDNSPLHF.

The J gene is TRBJ1-3, the V gene TRBV30; 7 nucleotides align to TRBD1. This CDR3 region has 15 residues. V shed 6 bases, J shed 0 bases, and the junction held 8 bases outside the gene matches. Germline V lookup: CDR1 GTSNPN, CDR2 SVGIG (reference sequence). CDR3 nucleotide sequence: TGTGCCTGTGATACGGGACAGTTCTCTGGAAACACCATATATTTT. Protein sequence: CACDTGQFSGNTIYF.

The chain uses TRBV27 and TRBJ1-1, with D possibly TRBD1 on 5 matching bases. The CDR3 loop spans 18 amino acids. Germline assignment: CDR1 MNHEY and CDR2 SMNVEV (reference sequence). V was pared by 8 bases and J by 1 base, with 26 bases between. The DNA for the CDR3 is TGTGCCAGCTATAAAAAGAGGGGAGGTAATTTTGAGAACACTGAAGCTTTCTTT. This sequence encodes CASYKKRGGNFENTEAFF.

This clone was detected a few times. V and J are TRBV6-5 and TRBJ1-4; D not certain. The germline V gene encodes CDR1 MNHEY and CDR2 SVGAGI. The CDR3 is 15 residues long. Trimming removed 6 bases at V and 8 bases at J, with 19 bases between. CDR3 in amino acids: CASSTRWGVEEKLFF. The CDR3 DNA reads TGTGCCAGCAGCACCCGGTGGGGAGTAGAGGAAAAACTGTTTTTT.

In DNA, the CDR3 is TGTGCCAGCAGCTTAGGGGCGGGGGGGCCAGTTACAGATACGCAGTATTTT. This translates into CASSLGAGGPVTDTQYF. The V gene is TRBV7-2, the J gene TRBJ2-3; 9 nucleotides match TRBD2. The CDR3 sequence is 17 residues long. The V gene's germline CDR1 is SGHTA and CDR2 FQGNSA. V shed 1 base, J shed 3 bases, and the junction held 8 bases outside the gene matches.

The chain employs TRBV9 and TRBJ2-3, with 7 positions matching TRBD1. The trim removed 0 bases at V and 3 bases at J, leaving 10 bases unmatched. Per the germline V gene, CDR1 is SGDLS and CDR2 is YYNGEE. This CDR3 has 17 amino acids. This CDR3 reads CASSVGGNRGRTDTQYF. The CDR3 DNA follows: TGTGCCAGCAGCGTAGGAGGAAACAGGGGACGGACAGATACGCAGTATTTT.

The chain employs TRBV2 and TRBJ1-6, with TRBD1 matching over 7 bases. The CDR3 is made up of 12 amino acids. Germline V CDR1 and CDR2: SNHLY, FYNNEI. The ends lost 8 bases at V and 10 bases at J; junction bases unmatched: 5. The CDR3 nucleotides are TGTGCCAGCGAACAGGGGAGATCACCCCTCCACTTT. It translates to CASEQGRSPLHF. The full variable domain, rest sourced from reference TRBV2 and TRBJ1-6, is EPEVTQTPSHQVTQMGQEVILRCVPISNHLYFYWYRQILGQKVEFLVSFYNNEISEKSEIFDDQFSVERPDGSNFTLKIRSTKLEDSAMYFCASEQGRSPLHFGNGTRLTVT.

V usage is TRBV30 and J usage is TRBJ2-2; TRBD1 aligns across 9 bases. The CDR3 has 14 amino acids. Germline V gene sequence: CDR1 GTSNPN, CDR2 SVGIG (reference sequence). The V and J ends lost 5 bases and 7 bases, in that order; junction bases with no gene match: 8. CDR3 bases: TGTGCCTGGTTCCCAGGGACAGGGAGCGGGGAGCTGTTTTTT. This codes for CAWFPGTGSGELFF.

This clone showed up just once. The V call is TRBV6-5, the J call TRBJ2-7, with 9 positions matching TRBD1. Germline-derived CDR1 and CDR2 are MNHEY and SVGAGI. Germline trimming cut 0 bases from V and 5 bases from J; bases unmatched to any gene: 5. This CDR3 contains 15 residues. In nucleotides, the CDR3 is TGTGCCAGCAGTTACTCGGGACAGGGTATTAACGAGCAGTACTTC. It specifies CASSYSGQGINEQYF.

V usage is TRBV18 and J usage is TRBJ2-5; TRBD1 agrees at 7 bases. V shed 0 bases, J shed 5 bases, and the junction held 9 bases outside the gene matches. The CDR3 is 16 residues long. Per germline, CDR1 KGHSH and CDR2 LQKENI. The CDR3: CASSPPAVGGSETQYF. The CDR3 DNA reads TGTGCCAGCTCACCACCGGCGGTAGGGGGCTCGGAGACCCAGTACTTC.

The chain combines TRBV14 with TRBJ2-3; D perhaps matches TRBD1 (5 bases). This CDR3 spans 15 amino acids. The germline V gene encodes CDR1 SGHDN and CDR2 FVKESK. The V gene lost 4 bases and the J gene lost 2 bases, with 13 bases spanning the gap. In DNA, the CDR3 is TGTGCCAGCAGCCTAAACAGGATAATCACAGATACGCAGTATTTT. Amino acids: CASSLNRIITDTQYF.

DNA of the CDR3: TGTGCCAGCAGCCTCCGACAGGGGGCTCGGACTGAAGCTTTCTTT. Translated: CASSLRQGARTEAFF. The chain couples TRBV5-4 to TRBJ1-1; 10 bases match TRBD1. CDR3 length: 15 amino acids. In germline, CDR1 is SGHNT, CDR2 YYREEE (reference sequence). After removal of 4 bases from V and 5 bases from J, the junction contained 8 bases not matched to a gene.

The chain couples TRBV7-7 to TRBJ2-1, with TRBD2 identical over 10 bases. Germline V lookup: CDR1 SSHAT, CDR2 FNYEAQ (reference sequence). V gave up 0 bases and J gave up 7 bases; unmatched junction bases: 3. CDR3 length: 15 amino acids. The CDR3 DNA reads TGTGCCAGCAGCTTAGCTCTAGCGGGGGAAAATGAGCAGTTCTTC. It codes for CASSLALAGENEQFF.

As regards this clone: Other DNA sequences in this sample translate to the same CDR3. CDR3 residues: CASSPPGTEAFF. The CDR3 nucleotides are TGCGCCAGCAGCCCCCCAGGGACTGAAGCTTTCTTT. The gene calls are TRBV5-1 and TRBJ1-1, with D maybe TRBD1 (5 bases). Trimming shortened V by 4 bases and J by 5 bases, and 9 bases separated the two germline ends. The CDR3 spans 12 residues. Germline V gene lookup returns CDR1 SGHRS and CDR2 YFSETQ.

The chain recombines TRBV5-6 with TRBJ1-5; 7 bases agree with TRBD1. The CDR3 has 17 residues. Looked up from germline, CDR1 is SGHDT and CDR2 is YYEEEE. Germline trimming cut 4 bases from V and 0 bases from J; bases unmatched to any gene: 10. CDR3 coding DNA: TGTGCCAGCAGCCTGGGCCGGGACAGTTATAGCAATCAGCCCCAGCATTTT. This gives the protein CASSLGRDSYSNQPQHF.